The 15 T cell receptor beta chains given below trace back to one sample, sequenced in a study of cytomegalovirus exposure and HLA in healthy donors. The PCR was carried out with 60 Vbeta primers and 13 Jbeta primers. The method was immunoSEQ multiplex PCR; TCRdb's version includes in-frame clones alone and lacks a portion of them. The sample holds about 160,000 clones, roughly 80% seen once. Sequenced: PBMCs. The receptors derive from a male donor in good health and CMV-seropositive.

The V and J genes are TRBV16 and TRBJ1-5; D is perhaps TRBD1 (5 bases). The CDR3 loop spans 14 amino acids. Trimming pared 7 bases from V and 3 bases from J, leaving 13 bases between. Germline lookup yields CDR1 KGHSY and CDR2 FQNENV. CDR3 coding DNA: TGTGCCAGCACGACGACAGCTGACAATCAGCCCCAGCATTTT. It translates to CASTTTADNQPQHF.

The J gene is TRBJ2-1, the V gene TRBV7-2; a possible D gene is TRBD1 (5 bases). V dropped 8 bases and J dropped 6 bases, with 11 bases sitting between them. CDR3 length: 12 amino acids. Germline V CDR1 and CDR2: SGHTA, FQGNSA. The CDR3 DNA is TGTGCCAGCTCCCTTAGGGGCAATGAGCAGTTCTTC. Protein product: CASSLRGNEQFF.

The chain couples TRBV2 to TRBJ2-4; 7 positions match TRBD1. J gave up 10 bases and V 6 bases, and 6 bases lay outside the gene matches. Germline loops: CDR1 SNHLY, CDR2 FYNNEI. The CDR3 loop spans 12 amino acids. CDR3 region: CASRRDSEIQYF. In DNA form, the CDR3 reads TGTGCCAGCAGGAGGGACAGCGAAATTCAGTACTTC. Full variable domain (remainder filled in from reference TRBV2 and TRBJ2-4): EPEVTQTPSHQVTQMGQEVILRCVPISNHLYFYWYRQILGQKVEFLVSFYNNEISEKSEIFDDQFSVERPDGSNFTLKIRSTKLEDSAMYFCASRRDSEIQYFGAGTRLSVL.

The J gene is TRBJ1-2, the V gene TRBV30, with 9 positions matching TRBD1. From germline, CDR1 is GTSNPN and CDR2 SVGIG (reference sequence). V shed 4 bases and J 5 bases; nucleotides not matched to a gene: 2. The CDR3 runs 12 residues. CDR3 nucleotide sequence: TGTGCCTGGAAGACAGGGGGTTATGGCTACACCTTC. Its translation: CAWKTGGYGYTF.

This clone was counted between two and nine times. V and J are TRBV5-5 and TRBJ2-7; TRBD1 matches 7 bases. Germline CDR1 reads SGHKS; CDR2 reads YYEKEE (reference sequence). The junction had 4 bases not matched to a gene; V was cut back by 0 bases and J by 4 bases. This CDR3 is built from 14 residues. CDR3: CASSLEGASYEQYF. For the CDR3, the DNA is TGTGCCAGCAGCTTGGAGGGGGCATCGTACGAGCAGTACTTC.

The rearrangement links TRBV7-2 to TRBJ2-7; 10 nucleotides match TRBD2. CDR1 and CDR2 (germline): SGHTA, FQGNSA. V was clipped by 0 bases and J by 4 bases; unmatched bases: 6. This CDR3 has 16 amino acids. CDR3 protein: CASSLALASGRYEQYF. CDR3 DNA sequence: TGTGCCAGCAGCTTAGCCTTAGCTAGCGGGAGATACGAGCAGTACTTC.

The chain carries TRBV6-6 and TRBJ2-7; D may be TRBD1 (6 bases). Trimming stripped 6 bases from V and 0 bases from J, with 12 bases between. Germline V gives CDR1 MNHNY, CDR2 SVGAGI (reference sequence). This CDR3 has 14 residues. CDR3 sequence reads: CASSLRGGSYEQYF. In DNA, the CDR3 is TGTGCCAGCAGCCTTAGAGGGGGCTCCTACGAGCAGTACTTC.

The chain has TRBV4-2 and TRBJ2-4, with 9 positions matching TRBD1. The length of the CDR3 is 16 residues. Unmatched junction bases numbered 8, after V lost 3 bases and J lost 5 bases. Germline CDR1 is LGHNA and CDR2 is YNFKEQ. The CDR3 coding sequence is TGTGCCAGCAGCCATGAACCGGGACAGGGTGAAAACATTCAGTACTTC. This translates into CASSHEPGQGENIQYF.

V gene TRBV27 combines with J gene TRBJ2-7; 10 bases match TRBD1. The CDR3 runs 14 residues. V dropped 5 bases and J dropped 6; count of bases not matched to a gene: 7. The germline V gene has CDR1 MNHEY and CDR2 SMNVEV (reference sequence). DNA of the CDR3: TGTGCCAGCAGTCCAACAAGGACAGGGGGCGAGCAGTACTTC. It yields the protein CASSPTRTGGEQYF.

V usage is TRBV11-3 and J usage is TRBJ1-1; D perhaps matches TRBD1 (5 bases). CDR1 and CDR2 (germline): SGHNT, YENEEA. The CDR3 is made up of 13 amino acids. V lost 6 bases and J 1 base, leaving 9 bases between the germline ends. The CDR3 nucleotides read TGTGCCAGCAGGCAGGGCGAGAACACTGAAGCTTTCTTT. This codes for CASRQGENTEAFF.

The chain has TRBV7-9 and TRBJ2-5, with a tentative D call TRBD1 (6 bases). Trimming took 5 bases from V and 5 from J, leaving 21 bases between them. Germline lookup yields CDR1 SEHNR and CDR2 FQNEAQ (reference sequence). The CDR3 length is 16 residues. The DNA of the CDR3 is TGTGCCAGCAGCGAAGGTCCGATGGGGGCCGGGGAGACCCAGTACTTC. It yields the protein CASSEGPMGAGETQYF. The entire variable domain, with the rest obtained from reference TRBV7-9 and TRBJ2-5, is as follows: DTGVSQNPRHKITKRGQNVTFRCDPISEHNRLYWYRQTLGQGPEFLTYFQNEAQLEKSRLLSDRFSAERPKGSFSTLEIQRTEQGDSAMYLCASSEGPMGAGETQYFGPGTRLLVL.

The J gene is TRBJ1-2, the V gene TRBV20-1, with a possible D match to TRBD1 (5 bases). The V gene's germline CDR1 is DFQATT and CDR2 SNEGSKA (reference sequence). Trimming shortened V by 1 base and J by 8 bases, and 8 bases separated the two germline ends. CDR3 length: 11 residues. CDR3 in DNA: TGCAGTGCTAGAGCCGGGGGGGGCTACACCTTC. It yields the protein CSARAGGGYTF.

This sequence joins TRBV6-1 and TRBJ2-3; 10 bases match TRBD2. CDR3 length: 17 amino acids. The V gene's germline CDR1 is MNHNS and CDR2 SASEGT. J lost 1 base, V lost 1 base, and 5 bases had no gene match. CDR3 bases: TGTGCCAGCAGTGAAGAGGCTAGCGGGAGTGGCACAGATACGCAGTATTTT. This translates into CASSEEASGSGTDTQYF.

The CDR3: CASSDSLPEREISYEQYF. The CDR3 DNA reads TGTGCCAGCAGTGACTCCCTCCCGGAGCGGGAGATCTCCTACGAGCAGTACTTC. The V and J genes are TRBV6-4 and TRBJ2-5, with TRBD2 matching over 8 bases. The closer fit of TRBJ2-7 to the DNA end suggests the J call may be wrong. This CDR3 has 18 amino acids. Germline V gives CDR1 MRHNA, CDR2 SNTAGT.

The CDR3 loop is CASSMAGSYEQYF. CDR3 in DNA: TGTGCCAGTAGTATGGCAGGCTCCTACGAGCAGTACTTC. The V and J genes are TRBV19 and TRBJ2-7; D gene unclear. From germline, CDR1 is LNHDA and CDR2 SQIVND (reference sequence). Between the trimmed V and J ends, which lost 3 bases and 0 bases, there was a span of 6 bases. The CDR3 has 13 residues.